The 27 T cell receptor beta chains below come from one sample, sequenced in a study of blood T cells in healthy people across ages (dated by TCRdb to 2014 to 2015). Libraries were built with 5' RACE. The instrument given in TCRdb is Illumina HiSeq 2500. A second PCR of about 6 to 11 cycles was performed with a sample-barcoded 5' primer and a J-beta primer mix. The public reads were quality trimmed at Q25 with fastp and then assembled into clones with MiXCR by TCRdb, keeping productive beta chains. CDR3 protein duplicates are merged, each entry listing the most common genes and DNA. This sample lists 500,000 to 600,000 distinct CDR3 sequences; about 26% were detected once. About 18% of the sample rests with the top ten. Sequencing input: blood. Source of these receptors: a woman aged 70-85 years in good health.

The sample holds a few counts of this clonotype. V is TRBV20-1 and J is TRBJ2-3, with a tentative D call TRBD2 (6 bases). This CDR3 region has 15 residues. Germline V gene data show CDR1 as DFQATT and CDR2 as SNEGSKA (reference sequence). Trimming stripped 0 bases from V and 7 bases from J, with 17 bases between. CDR3 sequence reads: CSARDRRLGAHTQYF. The CDR3 nucleotides read TGCAGTGCTAGAGACAGACGACTAGGGGCGCATACGCAGTATTTT.

V is TRBV29-1 and J is TRBJ2-5; 10 bases match TRBD2. CDR3 size: 13 residues. The J segment lost 5 bases and the V segment lost 5 bases, leaving 5 bases of the junction unmatched. Germline loops: CDR1 SQVTM, CDR2 ANQGSEA. CDR3 coding DNA: TGCAGCGTTATTACTAGCGGGGCCGAGACCCAGTACTTC. Encoded protein: CSVITSGAETQYF.

This clonotype occurred once. The chain links TRBV6-1 to TRBJ2-7; 7 bases match TRBD2. CDR1 is MNHNS, CDR2 SASEGT, per germline. CDR3 size: 16 residues. Trimming took 2 bases from V and 2 from J; bases not matched to a gene: 9. Here the CDR3 DNA reads TGTGCCAGCAGTGAATTGAGCGCGGGGGAGGCCTACGAGCAGTACTTC. Its protein is CASSELSAGEAYEQYF.

Worth noting for this clonotype: The CDR3 carries no conserved terminal phenylalanine or tryptophan, so it likely arises from a read error. The CDR3: CASSLPTGGAFS. CDR3 DNA sequence: TGTGCCAGCAGCCTCCCGACAGGGGGAGCTTTCTCT. V is TRBV3-1 and J is TRBJ1-1, with 9 bases aligning to TRBD1. V lost 4 bases, J lost 10 bases, and 4 bases stayed unmatched. The CDR3 consists of 12 residues. The V gene's germline CDR1 is LGHDT and CDR2 YNNKEL (reference sequence).

The V and J genes are TRBV4-2 and TRBJ2-4; 10 bases match TRBD2. The V gene's germline CDR1 is LGHNA and CDR2 YNFKEQ. V was pared by 0 bases and J by 7 bases, with 3 bases of the junction left unmatched. The CDR3 sequence is 15 residues long. The CDR3 here is CASSQDSLAGNIQYF. In nucleotides, the CDR3 is TGTGCCAGCAGCCAAGATTCACTAGCGGGGAACATTCAGTACTTC.

The chain combines TRBV29-1 with TRBJ2-5, with D perhaps matching TRBD2 (5 bases). The CDR3 is 12 amino acids. CDR1 and CDR2 (germline): SQVTM, ANQGSEA. CDR3 DNA sequence: TGCACCACTAGGACGTCGGGAGAGACCCAGTACTTC. It encodes CTTRTSGETQYF.

A remark on this clonotype: One junction end disagrees with the germline gene, perhaps due to a read error. V usage is TRBV5-1 and J usage is TRBJ2-7; D is perhaps TRBD1 (5 bases). Per the germline V gene, CDR1 is SGHRS and CDR2 is YFSETQ. The CDR3 has 13 amino acids. The CDR3 sequence is CASSDPGSYGQYF. The CDR3 bases are TGCGCCAGCAGTGATCCAGGGTCGTACGGGCAGTACTTC.

This clonotype occurred a few times. This chain joins TRBV20-1 and TRBJ2-2; TRBD1 agrees at 7 bases. CDR1 is DFQATT, CDR2 SNEGSKA, per germline (reference sequence). The ends lost 6 bases at V and 5 bases at J; junction bases unmatched: 12. This CDR3 comprises 15 residues. CDR3 in amino acids: CSAPITGVVTGELFF. The CDR3 DNA is TGCAGTGCGCCTATTACAGGGGTTGTTACCGGGGAGCTGTTTTTT.

The count of this clonotype is one. The chain joins TRBV19 to TRBJ1-5, with 7 bases identical to TRBD1. Germline V gene sequence: CDR1 LNHDA, CDR2 SQIVND (reference sequence). The CDR3 runs 17 residues. The trim removed 3 bases at V and 0 bases at J, leaving 8 bases unmatched. CDR3 amino acids: CASSIGDSYYSNQPQHF. The CDR3, as DNA: TGTGCCAGTAGTATCGGGGACAGCTATTATAGCAATCAGCCCCAGCATTTT.

This chain joins TRBV20-1 and TRBJ1-1; D perhaps matches TRBD1 (6 bases). CDR3 size: 12 residues. Germline CDR1 is DFQATT and CDR2 is SNEGSKA (reference sequence). Trimming removed 1 base from V and 11 bases from J, with 14 bases in between. The CDR3 bases are TGCAGTGCTAGAGGGACAGCGGTTGTGGCTTTCTTT. Protein: CSARGTAVVAFF.

This clonotype was picked up many times. The V gene is TRBV12-5, the J gene TRBJ1-5; TRBD1 matches 7 bases. Germline V lookup: CDR1 LGHNT, CDR2 FRNRAP. The CDR3 is made up of 15 amino acids. The V and J ends lost 0 bases and 4 bases, in that order; junction bases with no gene match: 3. Here the CDR3 DNA reads TGTGCTAGTGGTTTGGTACCAGGGGGGAATCAGCCCCAGCATTTT. It specifies CASGLVPGGNQPQHF.

The CDR3 nucleotides are TGCGCCAGCAGCTTGGCCCAGCTGGGGGAGACCCAGTACTTC. The encoded protein is CASSLAQLGETQYF. This chain connects TRBV5-1 to TRBJ2-5; D is unresolved. Germline CDR1 is SGHRS and CDR2 is YFSETQ. The CDR3 runs 14 residues. Trimming stripped 0 bases from V and 5 bases from J, with 11 bases between.

This clonotype was counted once. This chain links TRBV20-1 with TRBJ1-4, with D possibly being TRBD1 (5 bases). Germline loops: CDR1 DFQATT, CDR2 SNEGSKA (reference sequence). The CDR3 runs to 12 residues. V lost 4 bases, J lost 6 bases, and 9 bases lay in between. CDR3 residues: CSATGRDEKLFF. The CDR3 DNA sequence: TGCAGTGCTACAGGGAGGGATGAAAAACTGTTTTTT.

In its sample, this clonotype was seen a few times. This chain connects TRBV20-1 to TRBJ2-4; 7 bases align to TRBD1. The CDR3 totals 16 residues. Trimming at V came to 7 bases and at J to 0 bases, leaving 12 bases not matched to a gene. Germline V gene lookup returns CDR1 DFQATT and CDR2 SNEGSKA (reference sequence). The DNA of the CDR3 is TGCAGTGTCCCAGAGAAGCGGACAGGAGCCAAAAACATTCAGTACTTC. Protein sequence: CSVPEKRTGAKNIQYF.

V gene TRBV5-6 combines with J gene TRBJ2-5; D perhaps matches TRBD2 (6 bases). Germline V gives CDR1 SGHDT, CDR2 YYEEEE. V lost 3 bases and J lost 3, with 12 bases in between. The CDR3 consists of 14 residues. The CDR3, as DNA: TGTGCCAGCAGCTGGGCGGGGACGAAAGAGACCCAGTACTTC. Its translation is CASSWAGTKETQYF. The full variable domain, with the rest looked up from reference TRBV5-6 and TRBJ2-5, is DAGVTQSPTHLIKTRGQQVTLRCSPKSGHDTVSWYQQALGQGPQFIFQYYEEEERQRGNFPDRFSGHQFPNYSSELNVNALLLGDSALYLCASSWAGTKETQYFGPGTRLLVL.

This clonotype has only a few counts. The DNA of the CDR3 is TGTGCCACCAGCATCGACAGGGGGCCCTATGGCTACACCTTC. This encodes CATSIDRGPYGYTF. The chain recombines TRBV15 with TRBJ1-2; 10 bases match TRBD1. Germline CDR1 reads LNHNV; CDR2 reads YYDKDF (reference sequence). Trimming cost V 4 bases and J 4 bases; bases outside gene matches: 3. This CDR3 comprises 14 residues.

This clonotype occurred a few times. The CDR3 region is CAIRDGGYEQYF. CDR3 coding DNA: TGTGCCATCAGGGACGGAGGCTACGAGCAGTACTTC. The V and J genes are TRBV10-3 and TRBJ2-5; TRBD2 is a possible D gene (5 bases). The DNA end is a closer match to TRBJ2-7, so the J assignment may be wrong. Germline CDR1 and CDR2: ENHRY and SYGVKD. This CDR3 has 12 residues.

The V gene is TRBV7-2, the J gene TRBJ2-7; 10 bases align to TRBD2. Trimming cost V 3 bases and J 0 bases; bases outside gene matches: 5. The CDR3 covers 16 residues. Germline V gene sequence: CDR1 SGHTA, CDR2 FQGNSA. CDR3 sequence reads: CASSLVAGGTSYEQYF. In DNA form, the CDR3 reads TGTGCCAGCAGCTTGGTAGCGGGGGGAACCTCCTACGAGCAGTACTTC.

Only a few counts were recorded for this clonotype. The chain carries TRBV20-1 and TRBJ1-5, with 8 bases matching TRBD1. J was trimmed by 3 bases and V by 2 bases; bases with no gene match: 6. Germline V gene sequence: CDR1 DFQATT, CDR2 SNEGSKA (reference sequence). The CDR3 spans 15 residues. The CDR3 DNA reads TGCAGTGCTAGAAAAGGACAGGGCGACAATCAGCCCCAGCATTTT. Translated, it gives CSARKGQGDNQPQHF.

The chain is built from TRBV3-1 and TRBJ2-3; TRBD2 agrees at 10 bases. After removal of 3 bases from V and 5 bases from J, the junction contained 8 bases not matched to a gene. The CDR3 sequence is 16 residues long. Germline CDR1 is LGHDT and CDR2 is YNNKEL (reference sequence). The CDR3 protein is CASSHESGGAGDTQYF. The CDR3 region has the DNA TGTGCCAGCAGCCACGAGAGCGGGGGGGCAGGAGATACGCAGTATTTT.

The chain is built from TRBV12-3 or TRBV12-4 and TRBJ2-7; 13 bases match TRBD2. Germline trimming cut 5 bases from V and 5 bases from J; bases unmatched to any gene: 3. This CDR3 region has 14 residues. CDR3 region: CASSGTSGENEQYF. The DNA for the CDR3 is TGTGCCAGCAGTGGGACTAGCGGGGAAAACGAGCAGTACTTC.

There are a few counts of this clonotype. The chain is built from TRBV6-5 and TRBJ1-4; 7 nucleotides line up with TRBD1. Trimming at V came to 5 bases and at J to 0 bases, leaving 6 bases not matched to a gene. The CDR3 consists of 16 residues. Germline CDR1 reads MNHEY; CDR2 reads SVGAGI. The CDR3 protein is CASSTTGAATNEKLFF. DNA for the CDR3: TGTGCCAGCAGTACCACAGGGGCCGCAACTAATGAAAAACTGTTTTTT.

The chain uses TRBV20-1 and TRBJ2-4; 8 nucleotides align to TRBD1. Germline V gene lookup returns CDR1 DFQATT and CDR2 SNEGSKA (reference sequence). This CDR3 contains 16 residues. With V trimmed by 5 bases and J by 8 bases, 17 bases remained unmatched. CDR3 DNA: TGCAGTGCTGTCCGTCAGGGGGCGCGTTCTGTAGACATTCAGTACTTC. Amino acid sequence: CSAVRQGARSVDIQYF.

This chain links TRBV7-9 with TRBJ1-4, with unresolved D. The CDR3 is 13 residues long. The V end was cut by 4 bases, the J end by 7 bases, with 10 bases between. The V gene's germline CDR1 is SEHNR and CDR2 FQNEAQ (reference sequence). The CDR3 bases are TGTGCCAGCAGCTCCTTTAAGAGTGAAAAACTGTTTTTT. It yields the protein CASSSFKSEKLFF. Full variable domain (missing parts from reference TRBV7-9 and TRBJ1-4): DTGVSQNPRHKITKRGQNVTFRCDPISEHNRLYWYRQTLGQGPEFLTYFQNEAQLEKSRLLSDRFSAERPKGSFSTLEIQRTEQGDSAMYLCASSSFKSEKLFFGSGTQLSVL.

The gene calls are TRBV4-3 and TRBJ1-6; TRBD1 agrees at 8 bases. With V trimmed by 1 base and J by 6 bases, 8 bases remained unmatched. The CDR3 length is 17 residues. The V gene's germline CDR1 is LGHNA and CDR2 YSLEER. The CDR3 is CASSQGQGANFNSPLHF. For the CDR3, the DNA is TGCGCCAGCAGCCAAGGGCAGGGGGCAAATTTTAATTCACCCCTCCACTTT.

This clonotype was detected only a few times. The chain has TRBV24-1 and TRBJ1-2, with D perhaps matching TRBD1 (5 bases). The germline V gene has CDR1 KGHDR and CDR2 SFDVKD. Trimming left V 3 bases short and J 8 bases short, with 12 bases between. CDR3 length: 13 amino acids. CDR3 loop: CATSDHGGRGYTF. CDR3 bases: TGTGCCACCAGTGATCATGGGGGTCGGGGCTACACCTTC.

V gene TRBV7-2 combines with J gene TRBJ2-7, with 7 bases that match TRBD1. The CDR3 is 16 amino acids. V was clipped by 7 bases and J by 2 bases; unmatched bases: 14. CDR1 is SGHTA and CDR2 is FQGNSA in the germline V gene. The CDR3 region is CASNQQGPGPPYEQYF. As DNA, the CDR3 is TGTGCCAGCAACCAACAGGGGCCGGGACCCCCCTACGAGCAGTACTTC.